The TCR beta chain described here comes from a study of shared clonotypes between healthy human individuals. Study-level findings and limits: Clonotype sharing among donors, it was expected, would be affected by sequencing depth.

At deep level, the assay was performed. Profiling relied on immunoSEQ multiplex PCR, and the TCRdb table lists in-frame clones only, not all of them. The table shows some 2,500,000 clones, with 85% to 95% occurring only once. Donors comprised healthy HIV-negative adults lacking recent acute infections or vaccinations. The CDR3 is 13 residues long. Trimming removed 4 bases at V and 7 bases at J, with 11 bases between. Per germline, CDR1 SNHLY and CDR2 FYNNEI. Points on this clone: No antigen is known for it.

Sample: naive CD4+ T cells from PBMCs. Subset here: CD45RA+ positively selected. V is TRBV2 and J is TRBJ1-5, with D possibly being TRBD1 (6 bases). The clonotype was recovered from a young man in good health. Some clones in this sample may be carry-over from other donors' samples. The CDR3 loop reads CASSGQEFQPQHF. CDR3 DNA: TGTGCCAGCAGTGGACAGGAATTCCAGCCCCAGCATTTT.